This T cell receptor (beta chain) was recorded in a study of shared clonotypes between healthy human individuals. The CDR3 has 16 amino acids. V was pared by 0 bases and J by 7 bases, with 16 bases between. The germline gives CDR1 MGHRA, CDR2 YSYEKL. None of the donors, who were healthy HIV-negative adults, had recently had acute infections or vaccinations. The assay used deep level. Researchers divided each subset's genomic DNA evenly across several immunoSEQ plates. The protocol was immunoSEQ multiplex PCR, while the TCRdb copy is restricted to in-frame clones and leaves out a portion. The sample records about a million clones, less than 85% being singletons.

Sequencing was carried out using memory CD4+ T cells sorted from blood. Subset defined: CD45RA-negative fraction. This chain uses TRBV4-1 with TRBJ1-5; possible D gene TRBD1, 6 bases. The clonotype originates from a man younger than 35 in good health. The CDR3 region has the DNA TGCGCCAGCAGCCAAGATGGGTCGGGGGCTGGCCAGCCCCAGCATTTT. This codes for CASSQDGSGAGQPQHF.